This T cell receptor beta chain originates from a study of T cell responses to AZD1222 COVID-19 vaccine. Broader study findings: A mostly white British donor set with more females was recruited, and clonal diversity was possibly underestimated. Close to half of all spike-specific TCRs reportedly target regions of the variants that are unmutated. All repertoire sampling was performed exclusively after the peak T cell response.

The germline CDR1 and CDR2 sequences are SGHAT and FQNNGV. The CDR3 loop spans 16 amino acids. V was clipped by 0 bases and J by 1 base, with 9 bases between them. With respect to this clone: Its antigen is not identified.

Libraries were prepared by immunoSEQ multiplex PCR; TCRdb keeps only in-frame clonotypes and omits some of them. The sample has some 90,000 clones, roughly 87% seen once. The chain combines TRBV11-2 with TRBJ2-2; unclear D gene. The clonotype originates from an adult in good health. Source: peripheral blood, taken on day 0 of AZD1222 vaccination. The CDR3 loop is CASSLDRAGNTGELFF. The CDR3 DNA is TGTGCCAGCAGCTTAGATAGAGCAGGGAACACCGGGGAGCTGTTTTTT. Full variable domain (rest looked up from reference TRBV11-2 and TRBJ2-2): EAGVAQSPRYKIIEKRQSVAFWCNPISGHATLYWYQQILGQGPKLLIQFQNNGVVDDSQLPKDRFSAERLKGVDSTLKIQPAKLEDSAVYLCASSLDRAGNTGELFFGEGSRLTVL.